These T cell receptor beta chains were read from a single sample in a study of cytomegalovirus exposure and HLA in healthy donors. Sequencing was performed with immunoSEQ multiplex PCR; in TCRdb, only in-frame clones are kept and a portion is missing. The top ten clones hold 1.5% to 2% of a sample with 95,000 to 110,000 clones, more than 75% of them seen once. Sequenced: PBMCs. The receptors derive from a woman between 40 and 55 years old in good health and CMV-seronegative. The CDR3 runs from the conserved cysteine through the conserved F or W. Fields, in order: clone size, J gene, V gene, D gene, CDR3 protein, CDR3 DNA. D genes are given only for firm matches. A row's size may be missing; if present it is once, few, many or a size class.

NA TRBJ2-2 TRBV30 NA CAWSVRRVSTGELFF TGTGCCTGGAGTGTACGCAGGGTGAGCACCGGGGAGCTGTTTTTT
NA TRBJ1-3 TRBV4-2 NA CASSQVGEGLSGNTIYF TGTGCCAGCAGCCAAGTGGGAGAGGGCCTCTCTGGAAACACCATATATTTT
NA TRBJ1-2 TRBV6-4 TRBD1 CASTPRQGANYGYTF TGTGCCAGCACCCCCCGACAGGGAGCTAACTATGGCTACACCTTC
NA TRBJ2-1 TRBV4-3 TRBD2 CASSQYLAGFNEQFF TGCGCCAGCAGCCAATACCTAGCGGGATTCAATGAGCAGTTCTTC
NA TRBJ2-2 TRBV6-1 NA CASSEGEPGELFF TGTGCCAGCAGTGAAGGAGAACCTGGGGAGCTGTTTTTT
NA TRBJ2-3 TRBV19 TRBD2 CASSIFGLARSGDTQYF TGTGCCAGTAGTATATTTGGACTAGCGCGTTCCGGAGATACGCAGTATTTT
NA TRBJ2-7 TRBV7-6 TRBD2 CTSSLRLAGGPSEQYF TGTACCAGCAGCCTCCGTCTAGCGGGAGGTCCTTCCGAGCAGTACTTC
NA TRBJ2-7 TRBV28 TRBD2 CASSFLDSGGAYEQYF TGTGCCAGCAGTTTTTTGGATAGCGGGGGAGCCTACGAGCAGTACTTC
NA TRBJ2-5 TRBV7-2 NA CASSPGPQEGQETQYF TGTGCCAGCAGCCCAGGACCCCAAGAGGGCCAAGAGACCCAGTACTTC
NA TRBJ2-1 TRBV7-9 NA CASRRMLSGNEQFF TGTGCCAGCAGGCGGATGCTTTCGGGGAATGAGCAGTTCTTC
NA TRBJ2-2 TRBV18 NA CASSPKDSLYTGELFF TGTGCCAGCTCTCCCAAGGACAGCCTTTACACCGGGGAGCTGTTTTTT
once TRBJ2-2 TRBV7-8 TRBD2 CASSSPGGLVNTGELFF TGTGCCAGCAGCTCCCCGGGGGGGCTCGTTAACACCGGGGAGCTGTTTTTT
NA TRBJ1-1 TRBV5-4 NA CASSLARANTEAFF TGTGCCAGCAGCTTAGCCAGGGCGAACACTGAAGCTTTCTTT
NA TRBJ2-1 TRBV7-2 TRBD2 CASSFSGGGYNEQFF TGTGCCAGCAGCTTTAGCGGGGGGGGGTACAATGAGCAGTTCTTC
NA TRBJ1-2 TRBV7-9 TRBD1 CASSLVEGAHGYTF TGTGCCAGCAGCTTAGTGGAGGGGGCGCATGGCTACACCTTC
NA TRBJ1-3 TRBV6-5 NA CASRSGRSAGNTIYF TGTGCCAGCAGAAGCGGGAGAAGCGCTGGAAACACCATATATTTT
NA TRBJ1-3 TRBV27 TRBD1 CASRASGTGENTIYF TGTGCCAGCAGGGCTTCCGGGACAGGGGAGAACACCATATATTTT
once TRBJ2-2 TRBV2 NA CASSVQGSKNTGELFF TGTGCCAGCAGTGTCCAGGGTAGTAAGAACACCGGGGAGCTGTTTTTT
NA TRBJ2-7 TRBV28 TRBD2 CASSLGGESAYEQYF TGTGCCAGCAGTCTGGGGGGGGAAAGCGCCTACGAGCAGTACTTC
NA TRBJ1-3 TRBV4-3 NA CASSQDSAASGNTIYF TGCGCCAGCAGCCAAGATTCCGCGGCCTCTGGAAACACCATATATTTT
NA TRBJ2-3 TRBV5-1 NA CASSLDWALTDTQYF TGCGCCAGCAGCTTGGACTGGGCGCTCACAGATACGCAGTATTTT
NA TRBJ2-7 TRBV4-3 TRBD1 CASSQTGTGDEQYF TGCGCCAGCAGCCAAACTGGGACAGGTGATGAGCAGTACTTC
few TRBJ1-2 TRBV6-5 NA CASSYSAGLYGYTF TGTGCCAGCAGTTACTCGGCAGGACTATATGGCTACACCTTC
few TRBJ2-7 TRBV7-8 NA CASSLVVSDEQYF TGTGCCAGCAGCTTAGTAGTGTCCGACGAGCAGTACTTC